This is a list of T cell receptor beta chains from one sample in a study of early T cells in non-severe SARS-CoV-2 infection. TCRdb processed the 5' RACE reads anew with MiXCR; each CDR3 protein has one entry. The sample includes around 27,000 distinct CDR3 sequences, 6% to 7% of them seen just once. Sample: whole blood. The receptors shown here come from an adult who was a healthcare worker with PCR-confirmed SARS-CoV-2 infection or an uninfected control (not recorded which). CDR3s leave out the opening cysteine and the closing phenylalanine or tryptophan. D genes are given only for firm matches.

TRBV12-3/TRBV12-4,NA,ASSLRNTEAF
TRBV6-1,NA,ASSDPSRGIRNEQY
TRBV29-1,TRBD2,SVVKGTNQETQY
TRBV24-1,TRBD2,ATSRAGGETQY
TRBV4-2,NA,ASSQDESGSYNEQF
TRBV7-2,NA,ASSSFSGSSSYEQY
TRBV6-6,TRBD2,ASSLWTSGVPYEQY
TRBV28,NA,ASSFGGGGNQPQH
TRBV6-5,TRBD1,ASSYGTGVEAF
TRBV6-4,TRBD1,ASSETGVRIGGANVLT
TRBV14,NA,ASSQAPQETQY
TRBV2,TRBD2,ATGTRSNTQY
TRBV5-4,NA,ASSKTLSETQY
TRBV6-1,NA,ASSATGNEQF
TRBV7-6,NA,ASSPGETQY
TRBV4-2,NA,ASSQDTGGHNEQF
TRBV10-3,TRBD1,AISTRDREKF
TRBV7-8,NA,ASSSGPSYEQY